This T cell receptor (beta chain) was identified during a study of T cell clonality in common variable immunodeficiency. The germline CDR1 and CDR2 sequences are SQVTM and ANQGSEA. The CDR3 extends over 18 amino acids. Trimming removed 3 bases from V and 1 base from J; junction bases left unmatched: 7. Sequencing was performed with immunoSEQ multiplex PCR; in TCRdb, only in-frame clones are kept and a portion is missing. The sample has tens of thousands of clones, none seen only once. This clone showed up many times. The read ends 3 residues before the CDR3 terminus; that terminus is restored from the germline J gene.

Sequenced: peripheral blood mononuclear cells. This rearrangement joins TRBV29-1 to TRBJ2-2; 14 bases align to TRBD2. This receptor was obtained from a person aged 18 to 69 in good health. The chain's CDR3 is CSVEDGTSGSGNTGELFF. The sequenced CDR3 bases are TGCAGCGTTGAGGATGGGACTAGCGGGAGCGGGAACACCGGGGAG.